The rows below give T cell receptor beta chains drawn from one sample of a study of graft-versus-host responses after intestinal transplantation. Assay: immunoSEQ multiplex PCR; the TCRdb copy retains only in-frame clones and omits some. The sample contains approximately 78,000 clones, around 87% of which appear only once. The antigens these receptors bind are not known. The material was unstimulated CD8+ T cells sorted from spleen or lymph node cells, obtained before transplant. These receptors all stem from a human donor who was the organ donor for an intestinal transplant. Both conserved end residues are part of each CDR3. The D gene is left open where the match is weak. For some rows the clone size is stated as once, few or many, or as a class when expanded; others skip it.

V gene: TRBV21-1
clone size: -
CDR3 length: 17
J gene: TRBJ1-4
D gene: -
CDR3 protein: CASSELRDRDRNEKLFF
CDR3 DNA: TGTGCCAGCAGCGAACTCCGGGACAGAGACCGTAATGAAAAACTGTTTTTT

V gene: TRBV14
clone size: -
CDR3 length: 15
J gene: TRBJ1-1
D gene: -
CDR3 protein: CASSQYRAMNTEAFF
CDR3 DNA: TGTGCCAGCAGCCAATACAGGGCCATGAACACTGAAGCTTTCTTT

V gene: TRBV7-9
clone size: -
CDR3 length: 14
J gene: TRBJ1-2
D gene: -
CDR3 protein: CASSLGGGENGYTF
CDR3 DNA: TGTGCCAGCAGCTTAGGGGGGGGCGAGAATGGCTACACCTTC

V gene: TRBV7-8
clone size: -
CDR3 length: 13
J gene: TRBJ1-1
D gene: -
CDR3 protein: CASSLARRSEAFF
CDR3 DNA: TGTGCCAGCAGCTTAGCGCGGAGATCTGAAGCTTTCTTT

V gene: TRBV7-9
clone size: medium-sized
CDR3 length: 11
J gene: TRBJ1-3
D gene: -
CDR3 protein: CATGSGNTIYF
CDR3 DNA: TGTGCCACAGGGTCCGGAAACACCATATATTTT

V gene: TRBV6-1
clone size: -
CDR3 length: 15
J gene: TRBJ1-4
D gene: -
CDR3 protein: CASSSQVEVNENLFF
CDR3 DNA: TGTGCCAGCAGTTCACAGGTTGAGGTGAATGAAAACCTGTTTTTT

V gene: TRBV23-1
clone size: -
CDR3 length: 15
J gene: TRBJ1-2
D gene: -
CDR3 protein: CASSQSVGGGDGYTF
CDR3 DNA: TGCGCCAGCAGTCAATCTGTGGGGGGAGGGGATGGCTACACCTTC

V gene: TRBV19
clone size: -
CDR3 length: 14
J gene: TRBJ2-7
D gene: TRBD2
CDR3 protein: CASSPGLVGYEQYF
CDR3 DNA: TGTGCCAGTAGTCCCGGACTAGTGGGATACGAGCAGTACTTC

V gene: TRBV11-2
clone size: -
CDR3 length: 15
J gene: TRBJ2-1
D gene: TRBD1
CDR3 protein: CASSLTGTGVNEQFF
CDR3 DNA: TGTGCCAGCAGCTTAACCGGGACAGGGGTGAATGAGCAGTTCTTC

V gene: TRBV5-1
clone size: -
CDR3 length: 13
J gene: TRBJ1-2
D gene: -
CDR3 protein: CASSLAFGIGYTF
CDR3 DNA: TGCGCCAGCAGCTTGGCCTTTGGGATTGGCTACACCTTC

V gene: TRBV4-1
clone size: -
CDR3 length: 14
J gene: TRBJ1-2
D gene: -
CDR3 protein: CASSQDGSNYGYTF
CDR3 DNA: TGCGCCAGCAGCCAAGATGGCAGTAACTATGGCTACACCTTC

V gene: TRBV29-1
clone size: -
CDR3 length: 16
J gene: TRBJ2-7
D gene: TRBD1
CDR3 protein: CSVEFLIGTGGYEQYF
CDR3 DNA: TGCAGCGTTGAGTTTTTAATCGGGACAGGGGGTTACGAGCAGTACTTC

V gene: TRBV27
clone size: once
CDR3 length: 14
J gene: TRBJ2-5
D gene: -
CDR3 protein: CASSRFDSQETQYF
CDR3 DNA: TGTGCCAGCAGTCGTTTTGACAGCCAAGAGACCCAGTACTTC

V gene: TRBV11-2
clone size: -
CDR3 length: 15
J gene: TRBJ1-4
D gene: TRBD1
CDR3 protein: CASSFPGQGNEKLFF
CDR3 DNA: TGTGCCAGCAGCTTCCCGGGACAGGGTAATGAAAAACTGTTTTTT

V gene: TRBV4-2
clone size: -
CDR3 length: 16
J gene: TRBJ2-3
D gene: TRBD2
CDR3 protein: CASSPGLAGGPDTQYF
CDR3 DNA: TGTGCCAGCAGCCCAGGACTAGCGGGGGGCCCAGATACGCAGTATTTT

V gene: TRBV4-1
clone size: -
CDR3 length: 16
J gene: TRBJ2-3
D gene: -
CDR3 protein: CASAAAVSGPTDTQYF
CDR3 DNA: TGCGCCAGCGCGGCCGCCGTAAGCGGACCCACAGATACGCAGTATTTT

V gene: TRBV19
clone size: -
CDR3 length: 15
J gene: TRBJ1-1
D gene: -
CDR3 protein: CASSIGTLGGTEAFF
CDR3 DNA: TGTGCCAGTAGTATTGGGACCCTGGGGGGTACTGAAGCTTTCTTT

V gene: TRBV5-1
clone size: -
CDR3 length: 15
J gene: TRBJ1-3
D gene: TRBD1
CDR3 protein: CASSPAGTGEATIYF
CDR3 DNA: TGCGCCAGCAGCCCCGCCGGGACAGGGGAGGCCACCATATATTTT

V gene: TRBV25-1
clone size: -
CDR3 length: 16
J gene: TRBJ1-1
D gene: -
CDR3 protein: CASSESLGRGNTEAFF
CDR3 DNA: TGTGCCAGCAGTGAATCTCTGGGACGGGGGAACACTGAAGCTTTCTTT

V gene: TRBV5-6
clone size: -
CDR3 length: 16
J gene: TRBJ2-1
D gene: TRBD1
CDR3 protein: CASSADRAIFDNEQFF
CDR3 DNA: TGTGCCAGCAGCGCCGACAGGGCAATTTTCGACAATGAGCAGTTCTTC

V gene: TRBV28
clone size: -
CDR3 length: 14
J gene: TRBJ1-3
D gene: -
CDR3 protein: CASKQVSSGNTIYF
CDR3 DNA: TGTGCCAGCAAACAGGTCAGCTCTGGAAACACCATATATTTT

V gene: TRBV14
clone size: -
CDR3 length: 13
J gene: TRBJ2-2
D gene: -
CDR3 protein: CASSPLSTGELFF
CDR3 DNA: TGTGCCAGCAGCCCCCTGTCTACCGGGGAGCTGTTTTTT

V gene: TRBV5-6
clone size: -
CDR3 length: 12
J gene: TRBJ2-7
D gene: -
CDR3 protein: CASTGSYYEQYF
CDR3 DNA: TGTGCCAGTACAGGGAGCTACTACGAGCAGTACTTC

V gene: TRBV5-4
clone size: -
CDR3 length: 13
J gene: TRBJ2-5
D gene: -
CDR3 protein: CASSLYREGLQYF
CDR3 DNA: TGTGCCAGCAGCTTGTACAGGGAAGGGCTCCAGTACTTC

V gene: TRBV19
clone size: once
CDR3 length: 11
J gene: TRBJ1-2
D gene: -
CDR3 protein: CASQGGYGYTF
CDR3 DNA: TGTGCCAGCCAGGGAGGCTATGGCTACACCTTC

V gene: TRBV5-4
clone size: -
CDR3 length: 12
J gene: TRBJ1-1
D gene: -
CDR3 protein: CASSFGNTEAFF
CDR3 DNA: TGTGCCAGCAGCTTCGGGAACACTGAAGCTTTCTTT

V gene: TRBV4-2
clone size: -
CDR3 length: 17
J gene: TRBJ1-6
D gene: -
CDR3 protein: CASSQGTGVTYNSPLHF
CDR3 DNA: TGTGCCAGCAGCCAAGGCACAGGCGTTACCTATAATTCACCCCTCCACTTT

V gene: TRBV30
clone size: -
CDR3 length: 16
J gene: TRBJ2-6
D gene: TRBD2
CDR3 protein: CAWSVSGGAGANVLTF
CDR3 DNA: TGTGCCTGGAGTGTTAGCGGGGGGGCTGGGGCCAACGTCCTGACTTTC

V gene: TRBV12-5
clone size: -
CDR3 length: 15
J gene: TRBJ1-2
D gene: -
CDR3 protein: CASGLVSAGQGGYTF
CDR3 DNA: TGTGCTAGTGGTTTGGTTAGTGCGGGACAAGGAGGCTACACCTTC

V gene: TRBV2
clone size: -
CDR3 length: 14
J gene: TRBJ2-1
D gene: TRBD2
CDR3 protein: CASSRGWGGNEQFF
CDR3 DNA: TGTGCCAGCTCCAGAGGGTGGGGGGGGAATGAGCAGTTCTTC

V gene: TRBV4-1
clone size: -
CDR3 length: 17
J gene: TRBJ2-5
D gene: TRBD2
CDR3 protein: CASSQEGRGGVQETQYF
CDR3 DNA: TGCGCCAGCAGCCAGGAAGGTCGCGGGGGGGTTCAAGAGACCCAGTACTTC

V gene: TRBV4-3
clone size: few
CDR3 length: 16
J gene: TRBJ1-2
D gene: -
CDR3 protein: CASSQEEWESYYGYTF
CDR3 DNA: TGCGCCAGCAGCCAAGAAGAGTGGGAGAGCTACTATGGCTACACCTTC

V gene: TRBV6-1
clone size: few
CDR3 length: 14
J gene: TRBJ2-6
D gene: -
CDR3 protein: CASSELSGANVLTF
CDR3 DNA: TGTGCCAGCAGTGAACTCTCTGGGGCCAACGTCCTGACTTTC

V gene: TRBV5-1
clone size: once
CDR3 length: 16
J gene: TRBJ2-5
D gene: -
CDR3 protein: CASSLVGNRGLETQYF
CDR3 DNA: TGCGCCAGCAGCTTGGTAGGGAATCGTGGGTTAGAGACCCAGTACTTC

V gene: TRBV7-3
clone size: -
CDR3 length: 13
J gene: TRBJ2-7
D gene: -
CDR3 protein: CASSLGGGHEQYF
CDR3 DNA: TGTGCCAGCAGCTTAGGCGGGGGCCACGAGCAGTACTTC

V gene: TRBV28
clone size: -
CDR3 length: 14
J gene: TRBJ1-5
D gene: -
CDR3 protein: CASRPAGINQPQHF
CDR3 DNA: TGTGCCAGCAGACCCGCGGGGATCAATCAGCCCCAGCATTTT

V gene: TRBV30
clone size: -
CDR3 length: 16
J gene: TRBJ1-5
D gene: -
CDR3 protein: CAWSGKGTTDDQPQHF
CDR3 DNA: TGTGCCTGGAGCGGAAAGGGGACGACAGATGATCAGCCCCAGCATTTT

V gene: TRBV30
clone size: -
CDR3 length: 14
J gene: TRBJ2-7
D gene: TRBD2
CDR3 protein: CAWKWTSGAYEQYF
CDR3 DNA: TGTGCCTGGAAGTGGACTAGCGGAGCCTACGAGCAGTACTTC

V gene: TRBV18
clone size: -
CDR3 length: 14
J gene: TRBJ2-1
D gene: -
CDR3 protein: CASSPPWTDNEQFF
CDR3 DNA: TGTGCCAGCTCCCCTCCCTGGACCGACAATGAGCAGTTCTTC

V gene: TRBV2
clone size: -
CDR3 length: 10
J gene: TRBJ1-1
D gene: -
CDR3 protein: CASIEVTAFF
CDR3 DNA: TGTGCCAGCATAGAAGTCACGGCTTTCTTT